One sample yielded the 19 T cell receptor beta chains listed below, sequenced in a study of identical twins (dated by TCRdb to about 2016). The protocol used for the library was 5' RACE. Instrument used: Illumina HiSeq 2000. The public reads were reprocessed in TCRdb via fastp at Q25 and MiXCR, keeping in-frame beta chains. Duplicate CDR3 protein sequences are folded into a single record with the most common DNA and genes. The sample data list 200,000 to 250,000 distinct CDR3 sequences, and approximately 6.8% of these were observed just once. The ten largest clones represent about 5.8% of the sample. These records were also assigned to another study, of yellow fever vaccine responses in identical twins.

The sample was CD8+ T cells sorted from blood. The receptors derive from a woman between 18 and 29 years old in good health.

This clonotype has only a few counts. The chain recombines TRBV7-9 with TRBJ2-5; D is possibly TRBD1 (5 bases). From germline, CDR1 is SEHNR and CDR2 FQNEAQ (reference sequence). Trimming left V 5 bases short and J 2 bases short, with 18 bases between. This CDR3 comprises 16 residues. The chain's CDR3 is CASSPPHRQNQETQYF. CDR3 sequence (DNA): TGTGCCAGCAGCCCACCCCATAGACAGAATCAAGAGACCCAGTACTTC.

This clonotype was found a few times. DNA of the CDR3: TGTGCCAGCAGCCAAGAGAGGTACTTGACCGGGGAGCTGTTTTTT. This translates into CASSQERYLTGELFF. The V and J genes are TRBV14 and TRBJ2-2; D gene unclear. Germline lookup yields CDR1 SGHDN and CDR2 FVKESK. The CDR3 loop spans 15 amino acids. Trimming shortened V by 0 bases and J by 5 bases, and 10 bases separated the two germline ends. Based on the CDR3 plus reference TRBV14 and TRBJ2-2, the full variable domain is EAGVTQFPSHSVIEKGQTVTLRCDPISGHDNLYWYRRVMGKEIKFLLHFVKESKQDESGMPNNRFLAERTGGTYSTLKVQPAELEDSGVYFCASSQERYLTGELFFGEGSRLTVL.

A word on this clonotype: The junction differs from germline at one of its ends, possibly a read error. The chain has TRBV9 and TRBJ1-2, with no clear D. Germline loops: CDR1 SGDLS, CDR2 YYNGEE. CDR3 size: 13 residues. This chain's CDR3 is CARSVREGRGYTF. DNA of the CDR3: TGTGCCAGAAGCGTCCGGGAGGGTCGTGGCTACACCTTC. Filled out from reference TRBV9 and TRBJ1-2, the complete variable domain reads DSGVTQTPKHLITATGQRVTLRCSPRSGDLSVYWYQQSLDQGLQFLIQYYNGEERAKGNILERFSAQQFPDLHSELNLSSLELGDSALYFCARSVREGRGYTFGSGTRLTVV.

This clonotype was detected only a few times. The rearrangement joins TRBV4-1 to TRBJ1-2; D is uncertain. Trimming left V 3 bases short and J 10 bases short, with 12 bases between. The CDR3 is made up of 12 amino acids. CDR1 and CDR2 from the germline V gene are MGHRA and YSYEKL. CDR3 region: CASSQDTRDYTF. Here the CDR3 DNA reads TGCGCCAGCAGCCAGGATACGCGGGACTACACCTTC.

This clonotype was seen ten or more times. The rearrangement links TRBV3-1 to TRBJ2-7; 8 bases match TRBD1. Per the germline V gene, CDR1 is LGHDT and CDR2 is YNNKEL (reference sequence). The J segment lost 2 bases and the V segment lost 6 bases, leaving 9 bases of the junction unmatched. This CDR3 region has 15 residues. The CDR3 is CASRSGQGVTYEQYF. The CDR3 nucleotides are TGTGCCAGCAGATCCGGACAGGGTGTTACCTACGAGCAGTACTTC.

This sequence joins TRBV28 and TRBJ1-1; unclear D gene. CDR3 length: 13 residues. Trimming stripped 5 bases from V and 11 bases from J, with 18 bases between. The germline V gene has CDR1 MDHEN and CDR2 SYDVKM. The CDR3 here is CASSPIGRAEAFF. CDR3 nucleotide sequence: TGTGCCAGCAGTCCCATCGGGAGGGCCGAGGCTTTCTTT. Drawing the rest from reference TRBV28 and TRBJ1-1, the complete variable domain is DVKVTQSSRYLVKRTGEKVFLECVQDMDHENMFWYRQDPGLGLRLIYFSYDVKMKEKGDIPEGYSVSREKKERFSLILESASTNQTSMYLCASSPIGRAEAFFGQGTRLTVV.

The V call is TRBV9, the J call TRBJ2-1; 11 bases are a match to TRBD2. The CDR3 consists of 15 residues. CDR1 and CDR2 from the germline V gene are SGDLS and YYNGEE. V lost 0 bases to trimming and J lost 6 bases; unmatched junction nucleotides: 2. The CDR3 loop reads CASSVGLAGGNEQFF. CDR3 DNA: TGTGCCAGCAGCGTAGGGCTAGCGGGGGGCAATGAGCAGTTCTTC.

This clonotype was seen more than once but under ten times. The CDR3 reads CASSQGTSGSYNEQFF. As DNA, the CDR3 is TGCGCCAGCAGCCAAGGAACTAGCGGGAGTTACAATGAGCAGTTCTTC. The chain uses TRBV4-1 and TRBJ2-1; 11 bases match TRBD2. Losses at the gene ends were 1 base for V and 4 bases for J; bases not matched to a gene: 3. From germline, CDR1 is MGHRA and CDR2 YSYEKL. This CDR3 is 16 amino acids long.

V usage is TRBV13 and J usage is TRBJ2-1, with a possible D match to TRBD2 (6 bases). This CDR3 comprises 15 residues. V was trimmed by 2 bases and J by 4 bases, leaving 12 bases between them. Germline V gene lookup returns CDR1 PRHDT and CDR2 FYEKMQ (reference sequence). The DNA for the CDR3 is TGTGCCAGCAGCTTACGGGGGATACAATACAATGAGCAGTTCTTC. Protein sequence: CASSLRGIQYNEQFF.

This clonotype has at least ten counts. The gene calls are TRBV29-1 and TRBJ2-1; D not certain. CDR1 is SQVTM, CDR2 ANQGSEA, per germline. Trimming shortened V by 7 bases and J by 5 bases, and 6 bases separated the two germline ends. The CDR3 runs to 10 residues. The chain's CDR3 is CSATNNEQFF. The CDR3 DNA is TGCAGCGCGACCAACAATGAGCAGTTCTTC.

The chain uses TRBV15 and TRBJ2-7, with D hard to call. The CDR3 extends over 13 amino acids. CDR1 and CDR2 (germline): LNHNV, YYDKDF (reference sequence). V was cut by 6 bases and J by 5 bases, with 14 bases left in between. The CDR3, as DNA: TGTGCCACCAGTATAGACCTGTCCCACGAGCAGTACTTC. This codes for CATSIDLSHEQYF. The whole variable domain, remainder taken from reference TRBV15 and TRBJ2-7, is DAMVIQNPRYQVTQFGKPVTLSCSQTLNHNVMYWYQQKSSQAPKLLFHYYDKDFNNEADTPDNFQSRRPNTSFCFLDIRSPGLGDTAMYLCATSIDLSHEQYFGPGTRLTVT.

Remarks on this clonotype: A junction end diverges from the germline sequence, so it may reflect a read error. The gene calls are TRBV28 and TRBJ2-1; the D is unclear. Germline CDR1 reads MDHEN; CDR2 reads SYDVKM. CDR3 size: 12 residues. CDR3: CATSLSIWEQFF. The CDR3 nucleotides read TGTGCCACCAGTTTATCCATCTGGGAGCAGTTCTTC.

This clonotype occurred a few times. The chain links TRBV15 to TRBJ2-1, with TRBD2 matching 8 bases. The CDR3 runs to 14 residues. Per germline, CDR1 LNHNV and CDR2 YYDKDF (reference sequence). Losses at the gene ends were 8 bases for V and 6 bases for J; bases not matched to a gene: 9. CDR3 nucleotide sequence: TGTGCCACCTCCCAGCGGGAGTCCGCCAATGAGCAGTTCTTC. The encoded protein is CATSQRESANEQFF. The variable domain in full, with the rest retrieved from reference TRBV15 and TRBJ2-1, is DAMVIQNPRYQVTQFGKPVTLSCSQTLNHNVMYWYQQKSSQAPKLLFHYYDKDFNNEADTPDNFQSRRPNTSFCFLDIRSPGLGDTAMYLCATSQRESANEQFFGPGTRLTVL.

The sample holds a few counts of this clonotype. The V call is TRBV4-1, the J call TRBJ2-1; 8 nucleotides match TRBD2. Germline CDR1 reads MGHRA; CDR2 reads YSYEKL. The CDR3 consists of 16 residues. The V gene end was trimmed by 6 bases and the J gene end by 4 bases; junction bases not matched to a gene: 11. CDR3 in DNA: TGCGCCAGCAGTCAAACCCGGGCTAGCGGGTACAATGAGCAGTTCTTC. This gives the protein CASSQTRASGYNEQFF.

This clonotype was detected many times. The chain combines TRBV29-1 with TRBJ1-2; tentatively, D is TRBD1 (6 bases). The CDR3 is 13 amino acids. V was cut by 3 bases and J by 6 bases, with 14 bases left in between. In germline, CDR1 is SQVTM, CDR2 ANQGSEA. CDR3: CSVDRTGTDGYTF. The CDR3 nucleotides read TGCAGCGTTGATCGTACAGGGACCGATGGCTACACCTTC.

The chain has TRBV4-1 and TRBJ2-1; 10 bases align to TRBD2. The germline CDR1 and CDR2 sequences are MGHRA and YSYEKL. This CDR3 contains 17 residues. J lost 2 bases, V lost 4 bases, and 8 bases had no gene match. CDR3 in DNA: TGCGCCAGCAGCCTCTCTGGAGCGGGGGGGCCCTACAATGAGCAGTTCTTC. It translates to CASSLSGAGGPYNEQFF.

This clonotype came up a few times. This chain joins TRBV20-1 and TRBJ1-3; 8 nucleotides line up with TRBD1. The CDR3 totals 18 residues. The germline CDR1 and CDR2 sequences are DFQATT and SNEGSKA (reference sequence). After removal of 6 bases from V and 4 bases from J, the junction contained 20 bases not matched to a gene. The CDR3 region is CSADRQGCYDSFGNTIYF. The CDR3 bases are TGCAGTGCGGACCGACAGGGGTGTTATGACTCCTTCGGAAACACCATATATTTT.

The J gene is TRBJ1-5, the V gene TRBV18; no clear D. CDR3 size: 14 residues. The germline V and J ends were trimmed by 3 bases and 3 bases, with 9 bases remaining between them. Germline CDR1 is KGHSH and CDR2 is LQKENI. CDR3 in DNA: TGTGCCAGCTCACCGGCGGACTCCAATCAGCCCCAGCATTTT. It is translated as CASSPADSNQPQHF.

With respect to this clonotype: A much larger clone differs by one base, so this may be a read error. The J gene is TRBJ2-1, the V gene TRBV12-3 or TRBV12-4; D may match TRBD1 or TRBD2 (5 bases each). V lost 1 base, J lost 5 bases, and 15 bases lay in between. The CDR3 runs 16 residues. CDR3 bases: TGTGCCAGCAGTTTAGGGGGGTGGGAGTCCAACAATGAGCAGTTCTTC. It codes for CASSLGGWESNNEQFF.